This TCR beta chain was retrieved from a study of T cells after posttransplantation cyclophosphamide. General study findings and limits: TRB clonality was highly associated with recipient CMV seropositivity and reactivation. TRB overlap between skin or GI tissue T cells and blood was limited.

With regard to this clone: The target antigen is unknown.

Assay: immunoSEQ multiplex PCR; the TCRdb copy retains only in-frame clones and omits some. In the table there are about 9,200 clones, roughly nine tenths of which are singletons. The CDR3 contains 15 residues. V was clipped by 1 base and J by 7 bases, with 13 bases between them. Germline CDR1 LGHNA, CDR2 YSLEER. The V and J genes are TRBV4-3 and TRBJ2-2; D is possibly TRBD2 (5 bases). The sequence was obtained from a woman between 55 and 75 years old in good health, CMV-negative, and a related stem cell transplant donor. Sequencing was done on a sample of memory CD4+ T cells sorted from PBMCs. The CDR3 DNA reads TGCGCCAGCAGCCAAGGGCGGCTAGCTAGCGGGGAGCTGTTTTTT. This codes for CASSQGRLASGELFF.